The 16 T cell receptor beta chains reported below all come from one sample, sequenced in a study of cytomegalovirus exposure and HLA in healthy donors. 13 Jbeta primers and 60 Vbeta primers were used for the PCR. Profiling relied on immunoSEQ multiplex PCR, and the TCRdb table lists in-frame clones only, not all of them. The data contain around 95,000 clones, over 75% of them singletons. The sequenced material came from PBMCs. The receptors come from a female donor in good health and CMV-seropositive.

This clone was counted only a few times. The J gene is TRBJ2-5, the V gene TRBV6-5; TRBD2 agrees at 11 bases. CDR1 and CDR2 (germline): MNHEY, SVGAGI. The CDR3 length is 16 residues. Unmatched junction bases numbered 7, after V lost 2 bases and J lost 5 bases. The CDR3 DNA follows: TGTGCCAGCAGTTACGCTAGCGGGGGGCACGTGGAGACCCAGTACTTC. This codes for CASSYASGGHVETQYF.

The CDR3 here is CASSPGINQPQHF. The CDR3 bases are TGTGCCAGCAGCCCGGGGATCAATCAGCCCCAGCATTTT. The chain is built from TRBV11-2 and TRBJ1-5; D is unresolved. This CDR3 is 13 amino acids long. V dropped 5 bases and J dropped 3 bases, with 8 bases sitting between them. Germline V gives CDR1 SGHAT, CDR2 FQNNGV.

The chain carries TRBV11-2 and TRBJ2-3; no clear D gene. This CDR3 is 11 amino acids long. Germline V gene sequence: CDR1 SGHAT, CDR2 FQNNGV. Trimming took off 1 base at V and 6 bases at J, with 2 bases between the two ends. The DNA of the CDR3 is TGTGCCAGCAGCTTAGCGGATACGCAGTATTTT. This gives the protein CASSLADTQYF.

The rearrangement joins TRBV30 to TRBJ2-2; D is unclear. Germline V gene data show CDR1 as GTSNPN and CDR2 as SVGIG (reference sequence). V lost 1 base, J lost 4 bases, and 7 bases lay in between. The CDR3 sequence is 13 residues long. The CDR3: CAWSAEPTGELFF. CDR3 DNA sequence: TGTGCCTGGAGTGCAGAACCCACCGGGGAGCTGTTTTTT.

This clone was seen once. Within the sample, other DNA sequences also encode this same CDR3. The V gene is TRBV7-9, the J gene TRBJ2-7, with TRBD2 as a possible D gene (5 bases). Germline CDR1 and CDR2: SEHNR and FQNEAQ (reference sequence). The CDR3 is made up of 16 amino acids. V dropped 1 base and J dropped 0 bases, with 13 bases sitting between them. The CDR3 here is CASSLDIGMSSYEQYF. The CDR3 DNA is TGTGCCAGCAGCTTAGATATCGGGATGAGCTCCTACGAGCAGTACTTC.

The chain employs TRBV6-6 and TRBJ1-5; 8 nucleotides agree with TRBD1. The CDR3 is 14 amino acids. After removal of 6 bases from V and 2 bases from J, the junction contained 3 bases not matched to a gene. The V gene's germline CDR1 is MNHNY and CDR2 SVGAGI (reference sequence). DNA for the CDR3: TGTGCCAGCAGCCCAGGGGGCGGCAATCAGCCCCAGCATTTT. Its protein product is CASSPGGGNQPQHF.

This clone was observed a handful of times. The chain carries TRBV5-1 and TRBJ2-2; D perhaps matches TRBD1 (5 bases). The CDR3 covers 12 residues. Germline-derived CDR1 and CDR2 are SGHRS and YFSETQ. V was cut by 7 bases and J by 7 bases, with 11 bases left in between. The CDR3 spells CASARVIGELFF. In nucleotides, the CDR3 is TGCGCCAGCGCCAGGGTGATCGGGGAGCTGTTTTTT.

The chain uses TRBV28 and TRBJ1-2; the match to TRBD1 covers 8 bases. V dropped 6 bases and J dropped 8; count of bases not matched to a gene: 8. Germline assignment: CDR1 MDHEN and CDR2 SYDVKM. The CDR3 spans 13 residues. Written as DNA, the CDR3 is TGTGCCAGCAGCTACCCGACAGGGGTCGGCTACACCTTC. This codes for CASSYPTGVGYTF.

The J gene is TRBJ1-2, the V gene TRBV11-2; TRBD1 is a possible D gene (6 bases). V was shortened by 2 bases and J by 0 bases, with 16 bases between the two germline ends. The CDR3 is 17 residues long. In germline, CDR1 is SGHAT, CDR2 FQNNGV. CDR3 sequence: CASSLRTAHVSNYGYTF. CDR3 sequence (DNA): TGTGCCAGCAGCTTAAGGACAGCGCACGTATCTAACTATGGCTACACCTTC.

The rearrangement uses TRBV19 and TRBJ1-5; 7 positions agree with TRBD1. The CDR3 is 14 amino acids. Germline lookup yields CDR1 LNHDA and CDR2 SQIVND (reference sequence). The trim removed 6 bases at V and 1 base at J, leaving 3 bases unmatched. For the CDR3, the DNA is TGTGCCAGTAGACCCAGGGGGAGCAATCAGCCCCAGCATTTT. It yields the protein CASRPRGSNQPQHF. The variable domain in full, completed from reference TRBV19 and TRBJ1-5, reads DGGITQSPKYLFRKEGQNVTLSCEQNLNHDAMYWYRQDPGQGLRLIYYSQIVNDFQKGDIAEGYSVSREKKESFPLTVTSAQKNPTAFYLCASRPRGSNQPQHFGDGTRLSIL.

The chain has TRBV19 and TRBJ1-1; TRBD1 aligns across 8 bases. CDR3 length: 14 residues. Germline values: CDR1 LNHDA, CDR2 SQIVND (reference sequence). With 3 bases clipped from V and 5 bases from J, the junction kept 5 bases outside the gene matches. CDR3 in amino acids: CASSIRQGRTEAFF. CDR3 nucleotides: TGTGCCAGTAGTATTAGACAGGGGAGGACTGAAGCTTTCTTT.

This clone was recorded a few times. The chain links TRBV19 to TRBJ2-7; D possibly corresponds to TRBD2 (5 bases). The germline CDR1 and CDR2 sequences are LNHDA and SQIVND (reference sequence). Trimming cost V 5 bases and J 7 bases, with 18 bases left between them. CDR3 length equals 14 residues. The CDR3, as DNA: TGTGCCAGTAGTCTCGCGGAGGCCCCCCCGGAGCAGTACTTC. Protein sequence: CASSLAEAPPEQYF.

DNA of the CDR3: TGTGCCAGCTCACCACCGACAGCAACTAATGAAAAACTGTTTTTT. Its translation: CASSPPTATNEKLFF. This chain links TRBV18 with TRBJ1-4, with D perhaps matching TRBD1 (5 bases). There are 15 residues in the CDR3. Trimming pared 0 bases from V and 0 bases from J, leaving 5 bases between. Germline values: CDR1 KGHSH, CDR2 LQKENI.

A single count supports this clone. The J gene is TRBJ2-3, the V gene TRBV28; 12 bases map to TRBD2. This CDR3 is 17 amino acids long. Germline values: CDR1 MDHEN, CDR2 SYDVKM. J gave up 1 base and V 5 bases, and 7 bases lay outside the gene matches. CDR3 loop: CASSTGTSGYRTDTQYF. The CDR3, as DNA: TGTGCCAGCAGTACCGGGACTAGCGGGTACCGCACAGATACGCAGTATTTT. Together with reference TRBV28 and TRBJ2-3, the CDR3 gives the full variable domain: DVKVTQSSRYLVKRTGEKVFLECVQDMDHENMFWYRQDPGLGLRLIYFSYDVKMKEKGDIPEGYSVSREKKERFSLILESASTNQTSMYLCASSTGTSGYRTDTQYFGPGTRLTVL.

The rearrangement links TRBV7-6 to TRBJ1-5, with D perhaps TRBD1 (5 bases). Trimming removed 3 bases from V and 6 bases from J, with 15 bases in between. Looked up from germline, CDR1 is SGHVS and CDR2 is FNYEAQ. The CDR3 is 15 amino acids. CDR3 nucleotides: TGTGCCAGCAGCTTGGGGGTGGGGGGGGGTCAGCCCCAGCATTTT. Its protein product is CASSLGVGGGQPQHF.

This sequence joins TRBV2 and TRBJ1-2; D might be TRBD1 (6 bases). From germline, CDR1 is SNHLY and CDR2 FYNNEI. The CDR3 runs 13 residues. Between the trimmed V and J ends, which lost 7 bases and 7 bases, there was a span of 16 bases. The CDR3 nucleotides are TGTGCCAGCACTCGGGACAAAACTTGTGGCTACACCTTC. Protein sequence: CASTRDKTCGYTF.